Below, 14 T cell receptor beta chains from the same sample are listed, as sequenced in a study of neurological immune-mediated disorders. MiXCR was run by TCRdb on the 5' RACE reads, yielding one entry per CDR3 protein. The sample includes about 55,000 distinct CDR3 sequences, 4% of them seen just once. Material: CD4+ T cells from blood. The receptors were gathered from a middle-aged woman with multiple sclerosis.

This clonotype has at least ten counts. The chain carries TRBV12-3 or TRBV12-4 and TRBJ2-3, with TRBD2 as a possible D gene (5 bases). The CDR3 is 12 amino acids. Trimming pared 4 bases from V and 4 bases from J, leaving 6 bases between. This CDR3 reads CASSSGADTQYF. CDR3 nucleotide sequence: TGTGCCAGCAGTTCCGGGGCAGATACGCAGTATTTT.

This clonotype was seen only a few times. The V gene is TRBV2, the J gene TRBJ2-7; no clear D gene. The ends were cut back, 2 bases at V and 4 bases at J, with 6 bases in the middle. CDR1 SNHLY and CDR2 FYNNEI come from the germline V gene. This CDR3 is 12 amino acids long. CDR3 protein: CASSENAYEQYF. In nucleotides, the CDR3 is TGTGCCAGCAGTGAAAACGCGTACGAGCAGTACTTC.

In its sample, this clonotype was seen many times. The rearrangement links TRBV28 to TRBJ2-7; D might be TRBD1 (5 bases). V was shortened by 7 bases and J by 6 bases, with 13 bases between the two germline ends. Looked up from germline, CDR1 is MDHEN and CDR2 is SYDVKM. This CDR3 contains 12 residues. CDR3 in amino acids: CASTSGLREQYF. The CDR3 nucleotides read TGTGCCAGCACCTCAGGGTTACGCGAGCAGTACTTC.

The table lists this clonotype with many counts. The rearrangement joins TRBV7-2 to TRBJ1-5; tentative D call: TRBD1 (6 bases). V was pared by 5 bases and J by 0 bases, with 11 bases between. This CDR3 is 15 amino acids long. From germline, CDR1 is SGHTA and CDR2 FQGNSA. The CDR3 sequence is CASSRWTVSNQPQHF. CDR3 bases: TGTGCCAGCAGCCGATGGACAGTTAGCAATCAGCCCCAGCATTTT.

This clonotype was seen just once. The junction does not match germline at one end; this may be a read error. This sequence joins TRBV11-2 and TRBJ2-1; D not resolved. Germline V lookup: CDR1 SGHAT, CDR2 FQNNGV. CDR3 length equals 15 residues. The DNA of the CDR3 is TGTGCCAGCAGCTTAGACCGTATCCCCCACAATGAGGAGATCTTC. It is translated as CASSLDRIPHNEEIF.

As concerns this clonotype: Relative to the germline gene, one junction end is altered; a read error may explain this. The CDR3 coding sequence is TGTGCCAGCAGCTTGCTTCTACGCGCTGAAGCTCTCTTT. This encodes CASSLLLRAEALF. The genes are TRBV7-9 and TRBJ1-1; D gene unclear. Germline CDR1 SEHNR, CDR2 FQNEAQ (reference sequence). This CDR3 is built from 13 residues.

In its sample, this clonotype was seen many times. CDR3 protein: CSASRYNEKLFF. The CDR3, as DNA: TGCAGTGCTAGCCGTTATAATGAAAAACTGTTTTTT. The chain joins TRBV20-1 to TRBJ1-4; no definite D call. This CDR3 has 12 amino acids. Between the trimmed V and J ends, which lost 3 bases and 4 bases, there was a span of 6 bases. The germline gives CDR1 DFQATT, CDR2 SNEGSKA (reference sequence).

This clonotype was seen repeatedly, ten times or more. The V and J genes are TRBV5-1 and TRBJ2-6, with D perhaps TRBD1 (7 bases). This CDR3 region has 17 residues. V lost 5 bases to trimming and J lost 0 bases, with 15 bases between them. CDR1 is SGHRS, CDR2 YFSETQ, per germline. The CDR3 sequence: CASRRGTADSGANVLTF. For the CDR3, the DNA is TGCGCCAGCAGACGCGGGACAGCTGACTCTGGGGCCAACGTCCTGACTTTC.

This clonotype was seen ten or more times. The chain links TRBV5-1 to TRBJ2-2; 9 nucleotides match TRBD1. Per the germline V gene, CDR1 is SGHRS and CDR2 is YFSETQ. This CDR3 has 15 residues. V was pared by 5 bases and J by 4 bases, with 6 bases of the junction left unmatched. This chain's CDR3 is CASSLRTGATGELFF. CDR3 in DNA: TGCGCCAGCAGTCTAAGGACAGGGGCCACCGGGGAGCTGTTTTTT.

This clonotype was counted many times. V and J are TRBV5-1 and TRBJ1-2, with TRBD1 as a possible D gene (5 bases). V was shortened by 0 bases and J by 8 bases, with 14 bases between the two germline ends. CDR1 SGHRS and CDR2 YFSETQ come from the germline V gene. The CDR3 length is 14 residues. The CDR3 DNA is TGCGCCAGCAGCTTGGAGGGGCCCCGCGGCGGCTACACCTTC. Amino acid sequence: CASSLEGPRGGYTF. Based on the CDR3 plus reference TRBV5-1 and TRBJ1-2, the full variable domain is KAGVTQTPRYLIKTRGQQVTLSCSPISGHRSVSWYQQTPGQGLQFLFEYFSETQRNKGNFPGRFSGRQFSNSRSEMNVSTLELGDSALYLCASSLEGPRGGYTFGSGTRLTVV.

This clonotype occurred many times. J is TRBJ2-1 and V is TRBV29-1, with D possibly being TRBD1 (5 bases). In germline, CDR1 is SQVTM, CDR2 ANQGSEA. V lost 4 bases to trimming and J lost 10 bases, with 14 bases between them. The CDR3 contains 12 residues. CDR3 in amino acids: CSVGPAGREQFF. In DNA form, the CDR3 reads TGCAGCGTTGGGCCCGCAGGGCGGGAGCAGTTCTTC.

This clonotype was seen only a few times. A much larger clonotype is one base distant, so this may be a read error. V usage is TRBV6-1 and J usage is TRBJ1-4; D is undetermined. The CDR3 has 13 amino acids. Germline V gene lookup returns CDR1 MNHNS and CDR2 SASEGT. CDR3 amino acids: CTSNSIVGEKLFF. CDR3 DNA: TGTACCAGCAACAGTATTGTCGGTGAAAAACTGTTTTTT.

This clonotype was detected ten times or more. This chain connects TRBV7-8 to TRBJ2-2, with 7 bases matching TRBD2. Germline CDR1 and CDR2: SGHVS and FQNEAQ. J gave up 5 bases and V 0 bases, and 6 bases lay outside the gene matches. The CDR3 covers 16 residues. The CDR3 sequence is CASSLAPGLLTGELFF. The CDR3 DNA reads TGTGCCAGCAGCTTAGCCCCGGGACTATTGACCGGGGAGCTGTTTTTT.

This clonotype was observed many times. The V and J genes are TRBV29-1 and TRBJ1-2, with 8 positions matching TRBD1. The CDR3 runs to 13 residues. The V segment lost 7 bases and the J segment 4 bases; nucleotides outside the gene matches: 8. The germline gives CDR1 SQVTM, CDR2 ANQGSEA. CDR3 sequence reads: CSDSTGEGYGYTF. CDR3 bases: TGCAGCGACTCGACAGGGGAAGGCTATGGCTACACCTTC.